This TCR beta chain was recovered during a study of sequential checkpoint blockade in melanoma. Sequenced by immunoSEQ multiplex PCR; TCRdb stores in-frame clones only, minus some. This table holds 35,000 to 45,000 clones, approximately 91% found once. Treatment defined: randomized to nivolumab then ipilimumab (arm A) or the reverse (arm B). CDR3 length: 14 residues. V was cut by 6 bases and J by 4 bases, with 13 bases left in between. The germline V gene encodes CDR1 LNHDA and CDR2 SQIVND (reference sequence). The chain couples TRBV19 to TRBJ1-5, with D possibly being TRBD1 (6 bases). The material sequenced was CD8+ T cells sorted from blood (inferred from file names), taken from a patient given nivolumab and ipilimumab in sequence. The sequence derives from a human donor with melanoma. The CDR3 coding sequence is TGTGCCAGTAGGACAGGATTGGGGAATCAGCCCCAGCATTTT. It specifies CASRTGLGNQPQHF.